A single sample is the source of the 29 T cell receptor beta chains below, sequenced in a study of blood T cells in healthy people across ages (dated by TCRdb to the mid-2010s). Libraries came from 5' RACE. Sequencing was carried out with an Illumina HiSeq 2500. A second 7 to 11 cycle PCR used a sample-barcoded 5' primer and a J-beta primer mix. The raw public data were reprocessed by TCRdb itself: fastp quality trimming at Q25, MiXCR clonotype calling, in-frame beta chains only. Every CDR3 protein is listed once, alongside the most common genes and DNA of its rows. The sample contains 760,000 or so distinct CDR3 sequences, roughly 25% of them found a single time. Of the sample, 9.4% falls within the top ten clones. This same sample was also part of a study on T cells of mothers and their children.

The sequencing input was blood. The source of these receptors is a boy under 18 in good health.

The chain has TRBV7-2 and TRBJ1-1; TRBD1 aligns across 9 bases. This CDR3 is 14 amino acids long. Germline CDR1 is SGHTA and CDR2 is FQGNSA. Losses at the gene ends were 5 bases for V and 6 bases for J; bases not matched to a gene: 7. DNA of the CDR3: TGTGCCAGCAGCAATGACAGGGGGAGCGCTGAAGCTTTCTTT. It yields the protein CASSNDRGSAEAFF.

This clonotype was detected a few times. The rearrangement links TRBV29-1 to TRBJ2-7; D remains unclear. V gave up 4 bases and J gave up 3 bases, with 7 bases separating them. The CDR3 length is 11 residues. Germline CDR1 SQVTM, CDR2 ANQGSEA. The CDR3 spells CSVVYNYEQYF. The DNA for the CDR3 is TGCAGCGTTGTGTACAACTACGAGCAGTACTTC.

This clonotype was observed a few times. The chain uses TRBV20-1 and TRBJ2-3; D might be TRBD2 (5 bases). Germline assignment: CDR1 DFQATT and CDR2 SNEGSKA (reference sequence). V was cut by 4 bases and J by 2 bases, with 13 bases left in between. This CDR3 is 14 amino acids long. This chain's CDR3 is CSAIKAEVTDTQYF. In DNA form, the CDR3 reads TGCAGTGCTATTAAAGCGGAAGTCACAGATACGCAGTATTTT.

The table lists this clonotype with a few counts. The V call is TRBV14, the J call TRBJ2-3, with D perhaps TRBD2 (6 bases). V was pared by 1 base and J by 2 bases, with 13 bases between. The CDR3 totals 16 residues. Per the germline V gene, CDR1 is SGHDN and CDR2 is FVKESK. Written as DNA, the CDR3 is TGTGCCAGCAGCCAAGTGAGTGTGGGACTCACAGATACGCAGTATTTT. It is translated as CASSQVSVGLTDTQYF.

J is TRBJ2-7 and V is TRBV5-1; TRBD1 aligns across 7 bases. Unmatched junction bases numbered 10, after V lost 2 bases and J lost 5 bases. Per germline, CDR1 SGHRS and CDR2 YFSETQ. CDR3 length equals 15 residues. CDR3 sequence (DNA): TGCGCCAGCAGCTTAGACAGGGCTCTGTCCCACGAGCAGTACTTC. Its translation is CASSLDRALSHEQYF.

The chain is built from TRBV20-1 and TRBJ2-1, with D perhaps matching TRBD2 (6 bases). The germline V gene has CDR1 DFQATT and CDR2 SNEGSKA (reference sequence). V gave up 3 bases and J gave up 12 bases, with 18 bases separating them. The CDR3 loop spans 13 amino acids. The CDR3 reads CSASSPTSFGQFF. CDR3 nucleotides: TGCAGTGCTAGTTCCCCGACTAGTTTCGGGCAGTTCTTC.

The chain carries TRBV12-3 or TRBV12-4 and TRBJ2-7; D may be TRBD1 (6 bases). CDR3 length equals 15 residues. V lost 5 bases and J lost 2, with 16 bases in between. The CDR3 region has the DNA TGTGCCAGCAGTAACCGGGACATAACGACCTACGAGCAGTACTTC. This translates into CASSNRDITTYEQYF.

V and J are TRBV28 and TRBJ1-5; D remains unclear. V was trimmed by 7 bases and J by 3 bases, leaving 16 bases between them. CDR1 is MDHEN, CDR2 SYDVKM, per germline. This CDR3 is built from 15 residues. The CDR3 loop is CASTRISGNNQPQHF. The CDR3 DNA is TGTGCCAGCACCAGGATTTCGGGTAACAATCAGCCCCAGCATTTT.

The chain joins TRBV6-5 to TRBJ1-4; D might be TRBD1 (6 bases). CDR1 and CDR2 (germline): MNHEY, SVGAGI. The CDR3 is 15 amino acids. With 2 bases removed from V and 8 bases from J, the gap between germline ends came to 15 bases. DNA for the CDR3: TGTGCCAGCAGTTACCGGGCAGGGGTGGACGAAAAACTGTTTTTT. It specifies CASSYRAGVDEKLFF.

The chain employs TRBV6-1 and TRBJ2-7; D tentatively fits TRBD1 or TRBD2 (5 bases each). CDR3 length equals 14 residues. CDR1 is MNHNS and CDR2 is SASEGT in the germline V gene. The V gene lost 2 bases and the J gene lost 1 base, with 9 bases spanning the gap. The CDR3 is CASSESGPSYEQYF. CDR3 coding DNA: TGTGCCAGCAGTGAATCGGGGCCATCCTACGAGCAGTACTTC.

The V call is TRBV7-9, the J call TRBJ2-7; D gene uncertain. The germline gives CDR1 SEHNR, CDR2 FQNEAQ (reference sequence). The CDR3 totals 16 residues. Trimming removed 0 bases at V and 7 bases at J, with 19 bases between. The CDR3 nucleotides read TGTGCCAGCAGCTTAGCGGGATACACGGTGGAGTTTGAGCAGTACTTC. Translating it yields CASSLAGYTVEFEQYF.

This chain uses TRBV10-3 with TRBJ1-2; 10 positions match TRBD1. Germline assignment: CDR1 ENHRY and CDR2 SYGVKD. The junction had 1 base not matched to a gene; V was cut back by 3 bases and J by 3 bases. The CDR3 runs to 14 residues. Written as DNA, the CDR3 is TGTGCCATCAGTGACGGACAGGGGGACTATGGCTACACCTTC. Its protein product is CAISDGQGDYGYTF.

This chain connects TRBV4-1 to TRBJ2-7, with 9 positions matching TRBD2. The ends lost 0 bases at V and 1 base at J; junction bases unmatched: 7. Germline V CDR1 and CDR2: MGHRA, YSYEKL. CDR3 length equals 17 residues. This chain's CDR3 is CASSQDILAGLSYEQYF. CDR3 nucleotide sequence: TGCGCCAGCAGCCAAGATATTCTAGCGGGGCTTTCCTACGAGCAGTACTTC.

This sequence joins TRBV28 and TRBJ1-1, with no clear D. V was shortened by 2 bases and J by 7 bases, with 11 bases between the two germline ends. The CDR3 contains 13 residues. CDR1 is MDHEN, CDR2 SYDVKM, per germline. The CDR3 coding sequence is TGTGCCAGCAGTTTAACTTCTTTGGGTGAAGCTTTCTTT. This codes for CASSLTSLGEAFF.

The chain has TRBV20-1 and TRBJ2-1, with 12 bases matching TRBD2. Germline assignment: CDR1 DFQATT and CDR2 SNEGSKA (reference sequence). V trimming: 0 bases; J trimming: 4 bases; junction bases outside the gene matches: 10. The CDR3 has 18 residues. In DNA form, the CDR3 reads TGCAGTGCTAGAGAGACTAGCGGGAGAAGAAACATTTACAATGAGCAGTTCTTC. Protein: CSARETSGRRNIYNEQFF.

Points on this clonotype: An end of the junction does not agree with germline; a read error may underlie this. This sequence joins TRBV28 and TRBJ2-5; maybe TRBD2 (6 bases). Germline loops: CDR1 MDHEN, CDR2 SYDVKM. CDR3 length: 15 amino acids. CDR3 sequence reads: CASTHPLAVGETQHF. CDR3 nucleotide sequence: TGTGCCAGCACTCACCCACTAGCCGTCGGGGAGACCCAGCACTTC.

This clonotype appeared a few times. The chain recombines TRBV9 with TRBJ1-2, with D possibly matching TRBD1 (5 bases). The CDR3 is 16 residues long. The V end was cut by 3 bases, the J end by 4 bases, with 19 bases between. CDR1 and CDR2 from the germline V gene are SGDLS and YYNGEE. The CDR3: CASSAARWGLTYGYTF. The CDR3 DNA reads TGTGCCAGCAGCGCCGCGCGGTGGGGCCTCACCTATGGCTACACCTTC.

The rearrangement uses TRBV28 and TRBJ2-5; D gene unclear. Trimming left V 3 bases short and J 2 bases short, with 10 bases between. This CDR3 comprises 14 residues. Germline V CDR1 and CDR2: MDHEN, SYDVKM. The chain's CDR3 is CASSFRKPQETQYF. CDR3 DNA: TGTGCCAGCAGTTTCAGGAAACCTCAAGAGACCCAGTACTTC.

This clonotype has more than one count but fewer than ten. The V and J genes are TRBV11-2 and TRBJ2-1, with 12 bases identical to TRBD2. The length of the CDR3 is 18 residues. V lost 4 bases, J lost 4 bases, and 11 bases stayed unmatched. CDR1 is SGHAT, CDR2 FQNNGV, per germline. The CDR3 sequence is CASSSGLAGPRWYNEQFF. Written as DNA, the CDR3 is TGTGCCAGCAGCTCTGGACTAGCGGGGCCGAGGTGGTACAATGAGCAGTTCTTC.

The chain has TRBV25-1 and TRBJ1-1; TRBD1 is a possible D gene (5 bases). CDR3 length: 13 amino acids. Trimming pared 4 bases from V and 13 bases from J, leaving 19 bases between. CDR1 is MGHDK and CDR2 is SYGVNS in the germline V gene. CDR3 sequence reads: CASSGDGILKGFF. For the CDR3, the DNA is TGTGCCAGCAGTGGGGACGGAATACTAAAGGGTTTCTTT.

V gene TRBV20-1 combines with J gene TRBJ1-4, with 9 bases identical to TRBD1. The CDR3 totals 14 residues. The junction had 8 bases not matched to a gene; V was cut back by 5 bases and J by 7 bases. Germline loops: CDR1 DFQATT, CDR2 SNEGSKA (reference sequence). The CDR3 protein is CSAGTGGIVEKLFF. CDR3 sequence (DNA): TGCAGTGCTGGAACAGGGGGCATAGTTGAAAAACTGTTTTTT.

This clonotype was recorded once. The V gene is TRBV2, the J gene TRBJ2-5; TRBD2 aligns across 13 bases. The end of the DNA is better explained by TRBJ2-7, so the J call may be wrong. The CDR3 extends over 14 amino acids. In germline, CDR1 is SNHLY, CDR2 FYNNEI. The DNA of the CDR3 is TGTGCCAGCACTGGGACTAGCGGGAACTACGAGCAGTACTTC. This codes for CASTGTSGNYEQYF.

The chain employs TRBV19 and TRBJ1-2; D may be TRBD1 (5 bases). Germline V CDR1 and CDR2: LNHDA, SQIVND (reference sequence). This CDR3 region has 16 residues. The V end lost 0 bases, the J end lost 4 bases, and 15 bases lay between the germline ends. CDR3 protein: CASSIDQKGAAYGYTF. The CDR3 DNA is TGTGCCAGTAGTATAGATCAAAAAGGGGCGGCCTATGGCTACACCTTC.

The V and J genes are TRBV5-1 and TRBJ2-1; 12 nucleotides align to TRBD2. V trimming: 4 bases; J trimming: 5 bases; junction bases outside the gene matches: 16. Germline V gene sequence: CDR1 SGHRS, CDR2 YFSETQ. The CDR3 is made up of 19 amino acids. In nucleotides, the CDR3 is TGCGCCAGCAGCCCTAACCCGGGACTAGCGGGTCCCAGGAACAATGAGCAGTTCTTC. It codes for CASSPNPGLAGPRNNEQFF.

The chain joins TRBV28 to TRBJ2-7; no definite D call. CDR1 is MDHEN, CDR2 SYDVKM, per germline. The CDR3 is 13 residues long. V was shortened by 7 bases and J by 3 bases, with 13 bases between the two germline ends. CDR3 sequence reads: CASNVGQFYEQYF. CDR3 nucleotide sequence: TGTGCCAGCAACGTCGGGCAGTTCTACGAGCAGTACTTC.

V is TRBV7-6 and J is TRBJ2-1; TRBD1 might be the D (5 bases). The CDR3 loop spans 15 amino acids. Germline V gene lookup returns CDR1 SGHVS and CDR2 FNYEAQ. The V gene lost 1 base and the J gene lost 3 bases, with 10 bases spanning the gap. The CDR3 spells CASSLGPGNYNEQFF. The CDR3 bases are TGTGCCAGCAGCTTAGGGCCAGGGAACTACAATGAGCAGTTCTTC.

The chain joins TRBV29-1 to TRBJ2-2; no clear D gene. Trimming shortened V by 5 bases and J by 5 bases, and 9 bases separated the two germline ends. Germline loops: CDR1 SQVTM, CDR2 ANQGSEA. CDR3 size: 12 residues. The CDR3 DNA sequence: TGCAGCGTTCGGGCAGGAACCGGGGAGCTGTTTTTT. It encodes CSVRAGTGELFF.

The V call is TRBV7-3, the J call TRBJ2-7; no clear D gene. The germline V and J ends were trimmed by 7 bases and 4 bases, with 20 bases remaining between them. CDR1 and CDR2 from the germline V gene are SGHTA and FQGTGA. CDR3 size: 15 residues. The chain's CDR3 is CASKLHRTYGYEQYF. Here the CDR3 DNA reads TGTGCCAGCAAGCTCCATCGGACCTACGGATACGAGCAGTACTTC. The full variable domain, in which reference TRBV7-3 and TRBJ2-7 provide the parts outside the CDR3, is GAGVSQTPSNKVTEKGKYVELRCDPISGHTALYWYRQSLGQGPEFLIYFQGTGAADDSGLPNDRFFAVRPEGSVSTLKIQRTERGDSAVYLCASKLHRTYGYEQYFGPGTRLTVT.

Only a few counts were recorded for this clonotype. The J gene is TRBJ2-5, the V gene TRBV7-2; D gene ambiguous. The germline CDR1 and CDR2 sequences are SGHTA and FQGNSA. The CDR3 extends over 15 amino acids. Trimming cost V 2 bases and J 2 bases, with 12 bases left between them. DNA of the CDR3: TGTGCCAGCAGCTTACTTACAGCCGTTCAAGAGACCCAGTACTTC. Translating it yields CASSLLTAVQETQYF.